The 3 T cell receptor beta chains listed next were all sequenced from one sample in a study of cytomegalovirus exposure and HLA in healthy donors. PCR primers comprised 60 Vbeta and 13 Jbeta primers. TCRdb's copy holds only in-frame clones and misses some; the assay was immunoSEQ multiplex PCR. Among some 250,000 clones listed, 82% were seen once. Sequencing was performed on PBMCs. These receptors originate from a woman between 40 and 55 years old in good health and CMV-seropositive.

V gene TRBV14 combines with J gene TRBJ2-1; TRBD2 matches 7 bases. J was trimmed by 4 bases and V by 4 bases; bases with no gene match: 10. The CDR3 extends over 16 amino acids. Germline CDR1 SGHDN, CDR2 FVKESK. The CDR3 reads CASSPLLASRYNEQFF. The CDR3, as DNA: TGTGCCAGCAGCCCACTACTAGCGAGTCGATACAATGAGCAGTTCTTC. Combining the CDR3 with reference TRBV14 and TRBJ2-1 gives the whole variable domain EAGVTQFPSHSVIEKGQTVTLRCDPISGHDNLYWYRRVMGKEIKFLLHFVKESKQDESGMPNNRFLAERTGGTYSTLKVQPAELEDSGVYFCASSPLLASRYNEQFFGPGTRLTVL.

The CDR3 reads CASSYGGRTEAFF. CDR3 DNA sequence: TGTGCCAGCAGTTACGGGGGCAGGACTGAAGCTTTCTTT. J is TRBJ1-1 and V is TRBV6-5; TRBD1 might be the D (6 bases). V lost 2 bases to trimming and J lost 5 bases, with 9 bases between them. The CDR3 contains 13 residues. Germline-derived CDR1 and CDR2 are MNHEY and SVGAGI.

CDR3 protein: CASSLGLAGVDEQYF. DNA for the CDR3: TGTGCCAGCAGCTTGGGACTAGCGGGAGTAGACGAGCAGTACTTC. The chain is built from TRBV7-2 and TRBJ2-7, with 14 bases aligning to TRBD2. Trimming at V came to 3 bases and at J to 5 bases, leaving 3 bases not matched to a gene. CDR3 size: 15 residues. Germline CDR1 and CDR2: SGHTA and FQGNSA.